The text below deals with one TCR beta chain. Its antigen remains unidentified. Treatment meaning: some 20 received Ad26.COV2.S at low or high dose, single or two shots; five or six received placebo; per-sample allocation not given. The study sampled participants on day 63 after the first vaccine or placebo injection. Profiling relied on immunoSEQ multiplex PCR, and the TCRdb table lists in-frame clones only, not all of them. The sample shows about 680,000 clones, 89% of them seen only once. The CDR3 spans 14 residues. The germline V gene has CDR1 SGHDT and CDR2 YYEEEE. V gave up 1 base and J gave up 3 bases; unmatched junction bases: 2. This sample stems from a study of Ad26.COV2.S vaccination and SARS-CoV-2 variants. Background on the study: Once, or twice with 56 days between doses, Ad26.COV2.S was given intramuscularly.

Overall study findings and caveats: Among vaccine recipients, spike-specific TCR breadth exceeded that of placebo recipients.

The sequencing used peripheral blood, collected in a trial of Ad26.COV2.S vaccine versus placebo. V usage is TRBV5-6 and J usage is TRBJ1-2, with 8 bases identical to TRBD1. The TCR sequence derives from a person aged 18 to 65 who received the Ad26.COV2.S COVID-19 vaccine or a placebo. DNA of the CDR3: TGTGCCAGCAGCTTGCCGGGACAGGACTATGGCTACACCTTC. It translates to CASSLPGQDYGYTF. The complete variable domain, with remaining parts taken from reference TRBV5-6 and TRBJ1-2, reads DAGVTQSPTHLIKTRGQQVTLRCSPKSGHDTVSWYQQALGQGPQFIFQYYEEEERQRGNFPDRFSGHQFPNYSSELNVNALLLGDSALYLCASSLPGQDYGYTFGSGTRLTVV.